The next 8 T cell receptor beta chains were all read from a single sample in a study of cytomegalovirus exposure and HLA in healthy donors. Use of 60 Vbeta and 13 Jbeta primers characterized the PCR. TCRdb keeps only in-frame clones here, not all; method: immunoSEQ multiplex PCR. The table shows about 150,000 clones, with 82% occurring only once. The sequencing input was PBMCs. Source of these receptors: a woman aged 45-65 years in good health and CMV-seropositive.

V is TRBV27 and J is TRBJ2-4; 9 bases align to TRBD1. V lost 0 bases and J lost 0; bases outside the gene matches: 0. From germline, CDR1 is MNHEY and CDR2 SMNVEV (reference sequence). The CDR3 contains 16 residues. The CDR3 region is CASSLSTGGAKNIQYF. DNA of the CDR3: TGTGCCAGCAGTTTATCGACAGGGGGAGCCAAAAACATTCAGTACTTC.

V gene TRBV19 combines with J gene TRBJ2-3; D perhaps matches TRBD2 (6 bases). The CDR3 totals 14 residues. Trimming took 4 bases from V and 5 from J, leaving 13 bases between them. CDR1 LNHDA and CDR2 SQIVND come from the germline V gene (reference sequence). Written as DNA, the CDR3 is TGTGCCAGTAGTAGGGCGGGGTTGGAAGATACGCAGTATTTT. As protein: CASSRAGLEDTQYF.

Written as DNA, the CDR3 is TGTGCCAGCAGCCAAACACTGGGGACAGGGAGGACTGAAGCTTTCTTT. This sequence encodes CASSQTLGTGRTEAFF. The chain recombines TRBV4-2 with TRBJ1-1, with 9 bases identical to TRBD1. Germline lookup yields CDR1 LGHNA and CDR2 YNFKEQ. The J segment lost 5 bases and the V segment lost 2 bases, leaving 9 bases of the junction unmatched. There are 16 residues in the CDR3.

This chain links TRBV19 with TRBJ1-5; D might be TRBD1 (6 bases). Germline CDR1 LNHDA, CDR2 SQIVND (reference sequence). Between the trimmed V and J ends, which lost 5 bases and 1 base, there was a span of 15 bases. This CDR3 has 16 amino acids. The CDR3 DNA reads TGTGCCAGTAGTCCTCGACAGGCTAGGAGCAATCAGCCCCAGCATTTT. Translating it yields CASSPRQARSNQPQHF.

The CDR3 spells CASRLALTGELFF. The CDR3 DNA follows: TGTGCAAGTCGCTTAGCCCTTACCGGGGAGCTGTTTTTT. The chain links TRBV12-2 to TRBJ2-2; the table's D call, TRBD2, was not checked against the DNA. TRBV12-2 is an annotated pseudogene. The CDR3 sequence is 13 residues long.

This clone was counted between two and nine times. V and J are TRBV5-1 and TRBJ2-3; 9 nucleotides align to TRBD2. V shed 4 bases, J shed 7 bases, and the junction held 13 bases outside the gene matches. CDR3 size: 16 residues. Germline CDR1 is SGHRS and CDR2 is YFSETQ. This CDR3 reads CASSREGGGALNTQYF. DNA of the CDR3: TGCGCCAGCAGCCGGGAGGGCGGGGGGGCCCTAAATACGCAGTATTTT.

This chain joins TRBV9 and TRBJ2-2; possible D gene TRBD2, 5 bases. In germline, CDR1 is SGDLS, CDR2 YYNGEE. V was cut by 4 bases and J by 0 bases, with 16 bases left in between. This CDR3 comprises 17 residues. This chain's CDR3 is CASSTPRVVANTGELFF. The CDR3 nucleotides are TGTGCCAGCAGCACCCCGAGGGTGGTGGCGAACACCGGGGAGCTGTTTTTT.

The chain employs TRBV13 and TRBJ1-1, with a weak D call TRBD1 (5 bases). Germline V CDR1 and CDR2: PRHDT, FYEKMQ (reference sequence). This CDR3 is 14 amino acids long. The V end was cut by 1 base, the J end by 3 bases, with 9 bases between. CDR3 sequence (DNA): TGTGCCAGCAGCTTAGCCGGCAGGGACACTGAAGCTTTCTTT. It is translated as CASSLAGRDTEAFF. Full variable domain (outside the CDR3, taken from reference TRBV13 and TRBJ1-1): AAGVIQSPRHLIKEKRETATLKCYPIPRHDTVYWYQQGPGQDPQFLISFYEKMQSDKGSIPDRFSAQQFSDYHSELNMSSLELGDSALYFCASSLAGRDTEAFFGQGTRLTVV.